This T cell receptor (beta chain) was observed in a study of blood T cell repertoires in COVID-19. In the study overall: There were acute and convalescent COVID-19 samples, and they came from the United States, Italy and Spain.

Per germline, CDR1 SGHTA and CDR2 FQGNSA. The CDR3 contains 16 residues. V trimming: 5 bases; J trimming: 8 bases; junction bases outside the gene matches: 10. Per the original methods: Scientists estimated how many nucleated cells there were by amplifying reference gene primers. The data were produced by immunoSEQ multiplex PCR, yet TCRdb's version contains in-frame clones alone and is incomplete. For V, J and clone size, that table is used; D and trimming come from the DNA. The profile shows roughly 24,000 clones, approximately 80% of them singletons. This chain connects TRBV7-2 to TRBJ2-3; 13 bases agree with TRBD2. The TCR originated in a man aged 70-80 years with acute or convalescent COVID-19. Material: peripheral blood. CDR3 DNA: TGTGCCAGCAGCCGGGCACTAGCGGGAGGGCCAATTACGCAGTATTTT. This gives the protein CASSRALAGGPITQYF. Variable domain in full (rest from reference TRBV7-2 and TRBJ2-3): GAGVSQSPSNKVTEKGKDVELRCDPISGHTALYWYRQSLGQGLEFLIYFQGNSAPDKSGLPSDRFSAERTGGSVSTLTIQRTQQEDSAVYLCASSRALAGGPITQYFGPGTRLTVL.